Below, 25 T cell receptor beta chains from the same sample are listed, as sequenced in a study of T cell changes during pregnancy in multiple sclerosis. The table came from immunoSEQ multiplex PCR; TCRdb's copy has only in-frame clones and leaves some out. The sample carries 25,000 to 35,000 clones, 89% recorded once. The sequencing used CD8+ T cells from peripheral blood mononuclear cells, collected in the second trimester of pregnancy. These receptors all stem from a female donor with multiple sclerosis, enrolled in a pregnancy study.

The chain carries TRBV27 and TRBJ2-7; perhaps TRBD2 as D (7 bases). Trimming cost V 5 bases and J 4 bases, with 15 bases left between them. The CDR3 loop spans 14 amino acids. In germline, CDR1 is MNHEY, CDR2 SMNVEV (reference sequence). The CDR3, as DNA: TGTGCCAGCAGTCCTGGCGGGGGCTCATACGAGCAGTACTTC. This encodes CASSPGGGSYEQYF.

This clone was counted between two and nine times. The chain uses TRBV6-5 and TRBJ2-2, with a possible D match to TRBD2 (6 bases). The CDR3 sequence is 12 residues long. V lost 7 bases and J 3 bases, leaving 6 bases between the germline ends. The germline CDR1 and CDR2 sequences are MNHEY and SVGAGI. CDR3 protein: CASTSDTGELFF. The CDR3 DNA sequence: TGTGCCAGCACTAGCGACACCGGGGAGCTGTTTTTT.

V gene TRBV20-1 combines with J gene TRBJ1-3; D possibly corresponds to TRBD1 (5 bases). Looked up from germline, CDR1 is DFQATT and CDR2 is SNEGSKA (reference sequence). There are 11 residues in the CDR3. V was pared by 3 bases and J by 7 bases, with 7 bases between. Here the CDR3 reads CSASPGNTIYF. The CDR3 coding sequence is TGCAGTGCTAGTCCAGGGAACACCATATATTTT.

The chain has TRBV7-2 and TRBJ1-2; maybe TRBD1 (5 bases). This CDR3 spans 13 amino acids. Germline V gene lookup returns CDR1 SGHTA and CDR2 FQGNSA. V lost 0 bases, J lost 6 bases, and 8 bases lay in between. In DNA, the CDR3 is TGTGCCAGCAGCTTAGCGTGGGGGGATGGCTACACCTTC. It codes for CASSLAWGDGYTF.

The chain carries TRBV6-5 and TRBJ2-5; D uncertain. Germline CDR1 MNHEY, CDR2 SVGAGI. The CDR3 runs 13 residues. The V end was cut by 2 bases, the J end by 7 bases, with 11 bases between. The CDR3 sequence: CASSYPGSGTQYF. The CDR3 nucleotides are TGTGCCAGCAGTTACCCTGGGTCGGGGACCCAGTACTTC.

The rearrangement joins TRBV27 to TRBJ2-1, with D possibly being TRBD1 (5 bases). This CDR3 is built from 13 residues. V gave up 6 bases and J gave up 5 bases, with 11 bases separating them. The germline gives CDR1 MNHEY, CDR2 SMNVEV (reference sequence). The CDR3 DNA reads as TGTGCCAGCAGCGTAGGGGCGAACAATGAGCAGTTCTTC. Protein: CASSVGANNEQFF.

The CDR3 protein is CASSSHDTYEQYF. The CDR3 DNA sequence: TGTGCCAGCAGCTCCCACGACACCTACGAGCAGTACTTC. The chain carries TRBV7-9 and TRBJ2-7; D is unclear. Trimming removed 4 bases from V and 2 bases from J, with 9 bases in between. This CDR3 region has 13 residues. CDR1 and CDR2 (germline): SEHNR, FQNEAQ (reference sequence).

This clone was seen only once. This rearrangement joins TRBV2 to TRBJ2-1, with 15 bases aligning to TRBD2. This CDR3 is built from 14 residues. From germline, CDR1 is SNHLY and CDR2 FYNNEI. With 10 bases clipped from V and 7 bases from J, the junction kept 5 bases outside the gene matches. CDR3 region: CAIRTSGRENEQFF. The CDR3 DNA is TGTGCCATAAGGACTAGCGGGAGGGAGAATGAGCAGTTCTTC.

The V and J genes are TRBV6-1 and TRBJ1-1; D perhaps matches TRBD1 (6 bases). This CDR3 is 15 amino acids long. Germline V gene lookup returns CDR1 MNHNS and CDR2 SASEGT. V was clipped by 2 bases and J by 1 base, with 11 bases between them. CDR3 amino acids: CASSELGAPNTEAFF. The CDR3 bases are TGTGCCAGCAGTGAACTGGGGGCTCCGAACACTGAAGCTTTCTTT.

The chain carries TRBV29-1 and TRBJ2-7; D possibly corresponds to TRBD2 (6 bases). With 7 bases removed from V and 5 bases from J, the gap between germline ends came to 18 bases. CDR1 and CDR2 (germline): SQVTM, ANQGSEA. CDR3 length equals 13 residues. CDR3: CSAAGGPTNEQYF. The CDR3, as DNA: TGCAGCGCCGCCGGGGGACCAACAAACGAGCAGTACTTC.

This chain joins TRBV27 and TRBJ2-3, with unresolved D. Trimming took 6 bases from V and 2 from J, leaving 9 bases between them. The germline gives CDR1 MNHEY, CDR2 SMNVEV (reference sequence). The CDR3 sequence is 13 residues long. The DNA of the CDR3 is TGTGCCAGCAGCCCATCCCCCACAGATACGCAGTATTTT. Residues: CASSPSPTDTQYF.

The rearrangement joins TRBV27 to TRBJ2-1, with D possibly TRBD1 on 6 matching bases. With 6 bases removed from V and 4 bases from J, the gap between germline ends came to 10 bases. This CDR3 contains 13 residues. CDR1 MNHEY and CDR2 SMNVEV come from the germline V gene (reference sequence). The CDR3 DNA is TGTGCCAGCAGGAAGACAGGTTACAATGAGCAGTTCTTC. The encoded protein is CASRKTGYNEQFF.

Judged by abundance, this clone is large (0.1 to 1%). This chain joins TRBV27 and TRBJ2-5; TRBD1 matches 7 bases. This CDR3 is built from 14 residues. J was trimmed by 2 bases and V by 5 bases; bases with no gene match: 5. The germline V gene has CDR1 MNHEY and CDR2 SMNVEV (reference sequence). The CDR3, as DNA: TGTGCCAGCAGTATACAGGGGTTACAAGAGACCCAGTACTTC. This gives the protein CASSIQGLQETQYF.

This clone is termed medium-sized. Other DNA sequences within the sample encode an identical CDR3. This chain joins TRBV5-1 and TRBJ1-5; D might be TRBD1 (5 bases). The V gene's germline CDR1 is SGHRS and CDR2 YFSETQ. With 2 bases removed from V and 5 bases from J, the gap between germline ends came to 8 bases. The CDR3 loop spans 13 amino acids. The DNA for the CDR3 is TGCGCCAGCAGCTTTGAAGGGGATCAGCCCCAGCATTTT. It translates to CASSFEGDQPQHF.

The chain is built from TRBV7-2 and TRBJ2-1, with 14 bases that match TRBD2. The CDR3 is 18 residues long. J was trimmed by 5 bases and V by 1 base; bases with no gene match: 7. Germline CDR1 SGHTA, CDR2 FQGNSA. CDR3: CASSLVPTSGGVDNEQFF. In DNA form, the CDR3 reads TGTGCCAGCAGCTTAGTGCCGACTAGCGGGGGGGTAGACAATGAGCAGTTCTTC.

This clone was picked up a small number of times. This chain links TRBV7-9 with TRBJ1-1, with D unclear. Trimming pared 5 bases from V and 6 bases from J, leaving 10 bases between. CDR1 and CDR2 from the germline V gene are SEHNR and FQNEAQ (reference sequence). CDR3 length equals 12 residues. The CDR3 sequence is CASSRGGSEAFF. CDR3 nucleotides: TGTGCCAGCAGCCGGGGAGGGTCTGAAGCTTTCTTT.

CDR3 DNA sequence: TGTGCCAGCAGCTTACCAGGGTCCTACAATGAGCAGTTCTTC. Its translation is CASSLPGSYNEQFF. The gene calls are TRBV7-9 and TRBJ2-1; D perhaps matches TRBD1 (5 bases). CDR1 is SEHNR and CDR2 is FQNEAQ in the germline V gene (reference sequence). Trimming took off 2 bases at V and 1 base at J, with 6 bases between the two ends. The CDR3 runs 14 residues.

V gene TRBV15 combines with J gene TRBJ2-2, with a tentative D call TRBD2 (7 bases). Germline V lookup: CDR1 LNHNV, CDR2 YYDKDF (reference sequence). The V end lost 0 bases, the J end lost 4 bases, and 15 bases lay between the germline ends. This CDR3 is built from 17 residues. CDR3 in DNA: TGTGCCACCAGCAGAGATAAGGGGGAGGGAGGCACCGGGGAGCTGTTTTTT. It yields the protein CATSRDKGEGGTGELFF. Using reference TRBV15 and TRBJ2-2 for the parts outside the CDR3, the full variable domain is DAMVIQNPRYQVTQFGKPVTLSCSQTLNHNVMYWYQQKSSQAPKLLFHYYDKDFNNEADTPDNFQSRRPNTSFCFLDIRSPGLGDTAMYLCATSRDKGEGGTGELFFGEGSRLTVL.

The chain has TRBV7-6 and TRBJ1-2, with D uncertain. Looked up from germline, CDR1 is SGHVS and CDR2 is FNYEAQ. This CDR3 region has 13 residues. With 4 bases removed from V and 4 bases from J, the gap between germline ends came to 10 bases. The CDR3 DNA follows: TGTGCCAGCAGCTCCCCGTCCCTCTATGGCTACACCTTC. Protein sequence: CASSSPSLYGYTF.

V gene TRBV28 combines with J gene TRBJ2-3; TRBD2 matches at 11 bases. The length of the CDR3 is 14 residues. Germline V gene sequence: CDR1 MDHEN, CDR2 SYDVKM. Losses at the gene ends were 6 bases for V and 2 bases for J; bases not matched to a gene: 1. The CDR3 region has the DNA TGTGCCAGCAGGGGACTAGCGGACACAGATACGCAGTATTTT. It translates to CASRGLADTDTQYF. Full variable domain (remainder filled in from reference TRBV28 and TRBJ2-3): DVKVTQSSRYLVKRTGEKVFLECVQDMDHENMFWYRQDPGLGLRLIYFSYDVKMKEKGDIPEGYSVSREKKERFSLILESASTNQTSMYLCASRGLADTDTQYFGPGTRLTVL.

This clone is medium-sized in the sample. The genes are TRBV5-1 and TRBJ1-1; no firm D call. Trimming cost V 4 bases and J 5 bases, with 9 bases left between them. From germline, CDR1 is SGHRS and CDR2 YFSETQ. This CDR3 comprises 12 residues. The CDR3: CASSPPGTEAFF. For the CDR3, the DNA is TGCGCCAGCAGCCCCCCGGGAACTGAAGCTTTCTTT.

V is TRBV9 and J is TRBJ2-6, with D possibly matching TRBD2 (6 bases). This CDR3 comprises 17 residues. Germline values: CDR1 SGDLS, CDR2 YYNGEE. The V end lost 3 bases, the J end lost 3 bases, and 16 bases lay between the germline ends. The CDR3 here is CASSAGTGANGANVLTF. CDR3 DNA sequence: TGTGCCAGCAGCGCCGGGACTGGGGCTAATGGGGCCAACGTCCTGACTTTC.

The J gene is TRBJ2-3, the V gene TRBV5-3; 11 bases line up with TRBD1. TRBV5-3 is an open reading frame, and its role is uncertain. The CDR3 length is 15 residues. The junction had 5 bases not matched to a gene; V was cut back by 3 bases and J by 5 bases. The CDR3 loop reads CARSSRTGGIDTQYF. The CDR3 DNA reads as TGTGCCAGAAGCTCCCGGACAGGGGGCATAGATACGCAGTATTTT.

The chain uses TRBV7-9 and TRBJ2-3; D might be TRBD2 (6 bases). Germline-derived CDR1 and CDR2 are SEHNR and FQNEAQ (reference sequence). The CDR3 length is 11 residues. In nucleotides, the CDR3 is TGTGCTTTACTAGCTGTGGATACGCAGTATTTT. Residues: CALLAVDTQYF.

The chain combines TRBV9 with TRBJ2-2; D perhaps matches TRBD1 (5 bases). The CDR3 is 16 residues long. Germline CDR1 and CDR2: SGDLS and YYNGEE. Trimming took off 3 bases at V and 2 bases at J, with 14 bases between the two ends. CDR3 bases: TGTGCCAGCAGCGCGAAACCAGACAGAAACACCGGGGAGCTGTTTTTT. It yields the protein CASSAKPDRNTGELFF.